The next 24 T cell receptor beta chains were all read from a single sample in a study of T cells in Graves' hyperthyroidism and ophthalmopathy. Authors of the study amplified TCR beta CDR3 regions from RNA transcripts. HTBI primers were employed in a first-round RT-PCR of the TCR CDR3. One entry per CDR3 protein, called by TCRdb with MiXCR from the multiplex PCR reads. This table holds approximately 200,000 distinct CDR3 sequences, approximately 16% found once. Source material: blood. The receptors here all came from a man aged 40-49 years with Graves' hyperthyroidism.

This clonotype occurred once. The genes are TRBV7-9 and TRBJ2-1, with D perhaps matching TRBD1 (6 bases). The CDR3 totals 14 residues. V lost 5 bases to trimming and J lost 5 bases, with 13 bases between them. CDR1 SEHNR and CDR2 FQNEAQ come from the germline V gene (reference sequence). CDR3 nucleotide sequence: TGTGCCAGCAGCCCCACGCACAGGGACAATGAGCAGTTCTTC. As protein: CASSPTHRDNEQFF.

The V call is TRBV27, the J call TRBJ1-2; D not certain. Trimming pared 6 bases from V and 0 bases from J, leaving 11 bases between. The germline V gene encodes CDR1 MNHEY and CDR2 SMNVEV (reference sequence). The CDR3 loop spans 14 amino acids. CDR3 bases: TGTGCCAGCAGGGCAAGGGCCTCTAACTATGGCTACACCTTC. Translation gives CASRARASNYGYTF.

V usage is TRBV28 and J usage is TRBJ1-5; a possible D gene is TRBD1 (5 bases). Germline V gene lookup returns CDR1 MDHEN and CDR2 SYDVKM. This CDR3 contains 13 residues. V shed 3 bases and J shed 4 bases, with 7 bases lying between them. The CDR3 nucleotides read TGTGCCAGCAGTTTTACAGGTAATCAGCCCCAGCATTTT. Translation gives CASSFTGNQPQHF.

Only a few counts were recorded for this clonotype. V is TRBV5-5 and J is TRBJ2-2, with D unclear. V lost 2 bases, J lost 2 bases, and 10 bases lay in between. Germline V gene sequence: CDR1 SGHKS, CDR2 YYEKEE (reference sequence). The CDR3 is made up of 15 amino acids. The CDR3: CASSFRRHNTGELFF. The DNA of the CDR3 is TGTGCCAGCAGCTTTCGCAGACATAACACCGGGGAGCTGTTTTTT.

This clonotype was detected ten times or more. The chain links TRBV6-2 or TRBV6-3 to TRBJ1-6; TRBD1 is a possible D gene (5 bases). The CDR3 contains 15 residues. V dropped 10 bases and J dropped 7 bases, with 20 bases sitting between them. Germline V gene data show CDR1 as MNHEY and CDR2 as SVGEGT. CDR3 loop: CATRRMWDRNSPLHF. In DNA, the CDR3 is TGTGCCACTCGGAGGATGTGGGACCGCAATTCACCCCTCCACTTT.

This clonotype appeared many times. The chain links TRBV28 to TRBJ1-5, with 11 bases lining up with TRBD1. CDR3 length: 16 amino acids. Looked up from germline, CDR1 is MDHEN and CDR2 is SYDVKM. Trimming cost V 1 base and J 7 bases; bases outside gene matches: 6. CDR3 DNA: TGTGCCAGCAGTTTATTTGGGACAGGGGGACACCAGCCCCAGCATTTT. It specifies CASSLFGTGGHQPQHF. Using reference TRBV28 and TRBJ1-5 for the parts outside the CDR3, the full variable domain is DVKVTQSSRYLVKRTGEKVFLECVQDMDHENMFWYRQDPGLGLRLIYFSYDVKMKEKGDIPEGYSVSREKKERFSLILESASTNQTSMYLCASSLFGTGGHQPQHFGDGTRLSIL.

A few counts support this clonotype. A much larger clone sits a single nucleotide away, making a read error possible. Since the CDR3 does not end with the conserved phenylalanine or tryptophan, this likely comes from a read error. V usage is TRBV9 and J usage is TRBJ1-1, with a tentative D call TRBD1 (5 bases). The V end was cut by 4 bases, the J end by 4 bases, with 11 bases between. Germline CDR1 SGDLS, CDR2 YYNGEE. This CDR3 is 13 amino acids long. The CDR3, as DNA: TGTGCCAGCAGCCAGGGTTGGGGCACTGAAGCTTTCCTT. It specifies CASSQGWGTEAFL.

This clonotype was recorded many times. The chain has TRBV20-1 and TRBJ2-2; no clear D. V lost 5 bases, J lost 5 bases, and 6 bases lay in between. Germline V gene data show CDR1 as DFQATT and CDR2 as SNEGSKA (reference sequence). CDR3 length: 11 amino acids. The CDR3 region is CSADVTGELFF. CDR3 DNA: TGCAGTGCTGACGTAACCGGGGAGCTGTTTTTT.

This clonotype was seen a handful of times. This chain connects TRBV4-3 to TRBJ1-4; D gene unclear. The CDR3 sequence is 12 residues long. Per germline, CDR1 LGHNA and CDR2 YSLEER. V was shortened by 2 bases and J by 8 bases, with 6 bases between the two germline ends. The CDR3 protein is CASSQSGEKLFF. The CDR3 nucleotides are TGCGCCAGCAGCCAATCGGGGGAAAAACTGTTTTTT.

This clonotype was counted only a few times. The rearrangement uses TRBV12-3 or TRBV12-4 and TRBJ1-2; TRBD1 matches 7 bases. Unmatched junction bases numbered 8, after V lost 8 bases and J lost 5 bases. CDR3 length: 13 residues. The CDR3 reads CASVQTGRYGYTF. CDR3 sequence (DNA): TGTGCCAGCGTTCAGACAGGGCGGTATGGCTACACCTTC.

This clonotype was seen more than once but under ten times. An end of the junction does not agree with germline; a read error may underlie this. The J gene is TRBJ2-5, the V gene TRBV7-9; D may be TRBD1 or TRBD2 (6 bases each). Germline values: CDR1 SEHNR, CDR2 FQNEAQ (reference sequence). The CDR3 contains 12 residues. CDR3: CASSFIGGGVNF. In nucleotides, the CDR3 is TGTGCCAGCAGCTTCATCGGGGGCGGTGTGAACTTC.

The table lists this clonotype with many counts. V gene TRBV20-1 combines with J gene TRBJ2-5; TRBD2 matches 10 bases. This CDR3 comprises 17 residues. The V gene end was trimmed by 5 bases and the J gene end by 2 bases; junction bases not matched to a gene: 14. Germline CDR1 is DFQATT and CDR2 is SNEGSKA (reference sequence). CDR3 region: CSAQSYTLAGAQETQYF. CDR3 nucleotide sequence: TGCAGTGCTCAATCTTATACTCTAGCGGGGGCTCAAGAGACCCAGTACTTC.

The chain joins TRBV18 to TRBJ1-4; no firm D call. Trimming took off 5 bases at V and 4 bases at J, with 17 bases between the two ends. Germline lookup yields CDR1 KGHSH and CDR2 LQKENI. The CDR3 covers 16 residues. CDR3 bases: TGTGCCAGCTCAAGGGCTTCAAGGACTCTTAATGAAAAACTGTTTTTT. As protein: CASSRASRTLNEKLFF.

The V gene is TRBV4-3, the J gene TRBJ2-7; maybe TRBD2 (6 bases). The CDR3 contains 14 residues. CDR1 is LGHNA and CDR2 is YSLEER in the germline V gene. The V gene lost 0 bases and the J gene lost 1 base, with 7 bases spanning the gap. CDR3 coding DNA: TGCGCCAGCAGCCAAGAGGAGGGATCCTACGAGCAGTACTTC. This encodes CASSQEEGSYEQYF.

This clonotype was counted at least ten times. The chain recombines TRBV15 with TRBJ1-1; D is uncertain. Trimming shortened V by 0 bases and J by 8 bases, and 10 bases separated the two germline ends. CDR1 is LNHNV, CDR2 YYDKDF, per germline (reference sequence). The CDR3 runs to 13 residues. This CDR3 reads CATSRDRRSEAFF. DNA of the CDR3: TGTGCCACCAGCAGAGATAGAAGGAGCGAAGCTTTCTTT.

The gene calls are TRBV15 and TRBJ1-4; TRBD1 might be the D (5 bases). The CDR3 runs 15 residues. V was shortened by 4 bases and J by 8 bases, with 17 bases between the two germline ends. Germline V gene data show CDR1 as LNHNV and CDR2 as YYDKDF (reference sequence). The CDR3 DNA reads as TGTGCCACCAGCATGTTGGGACGGCTGAGGGAAAAACTGTTTTTT. Residues: CATSMLGRLREKLFF. The full variable domain, its missing parts supplied by reference TRBV15 and TRBJ1-4, is DAMVIQNPRYQVTQFGKPVTLSCSQTLNHNVMYWYQQKSSQAPKLLFHYYDKDFNNEADTPDNFQSRRPNTSFCFLDIRSPGLGDTAMYLCATSMLGRLREKLFFGSGTQLSVL.

The genes are TRBV20-1 and TRBJ2-5, with 7 positions matching TRBD1. Germline V lookup: CDR1 DFQATT, CDR2 SNEGSKA (reference sequence). With V trimmed by 2 bases and J by 1 base, 1 base remained unmatched. The CDR3 length is 13 residues. In DNA form, the CDR3 reads TGCAGTGCTAGAAGGGGGCCCCAAGAGACCCAGTACTTC. It is translated as CSARRGPQETQYF.

This clonotype was recorded many times. The rearrangement joins TRBV7-9 to TRBJ1-1; a possible D gene is TRBD1 (5 bases). The V and J ends lost 8 bases and 11 bases respectively, with 15 bases between them. Germline-derived CDR1 and CDR2 are SEHNR and FQNEAQ (reference sequence). This CDR3 is 11 amino acids long. The CDR3 here is CASSRGRGAFF. CDR3 nucleotides: TGTGCCAGCTCCCGGGGCCGCGGTGCTTTCTTT.

The genes are TRBV7-6 and TRBJ2-2; a weak D match, TRBD2 (5 bases). The CDR3 is 14 residues long. Trimming pared 2 bases from V and 4 bases from J, leaving 8 bases between. Germline V lookup: CDR1 SGHVS, CDR2 FNYEAQ. The CDR3 protein is CASSLLGLTGELFF. The CDR3 DNA reads TGTGCCAGCAGCTTACTAGGACTCACCGGGGAGCTGTTTTTT.

This clonotype was seen a handful of times. This rearrangement joins TRBV5-4 to TRBJ2-5; 7 bases fit TRBD2. J lost 8 bases, V lost 4 bases, and 11 bases had no gene match. CDR3 size: 14 residues. From germline, CDR1 is SGHNT and CDR2 YYREEE (reference sequence). CDR3 residues: CASSPRGDPGTQYF. Here the CDR3 DNA reads TGTGCCAGCAGCCCCCGGGGGGACCCGGGAACCCAGTACTTC.

The rearrangement uses TRBV11-3 and TRBJ1-1, with 8 bases identical to TRBD1. Trimming at V came to 5 bases and at J to 7 bases, leaving 6 bases not matched to a gene. CDR3 length equals 13 residues. CDR1 and CDR2 (germline): SGHNT, YENEEA. The CDR3 nucleotides read TGTGCCAGCAGCGAAGACAGGGGACTTGAAGCTTTCTTT. This sequence encodes CASSEDRGLEAFF. Looking up the rest from reference TRBV11-3 and TRBJ1-1 gives the full variable domain: EAGVVQSPRYKIIEKKQPVAFWCNPISGHNTLYWYLQNLGQGPELLIRYENEEAVDDSQLPKDRFSAERLKGVDSTLKIQPAELGDSAVYLCASSEDRGLEAFFGQGTRLTVV.

This chain links TRBV30 with TRBJ2-2, with TRBD2 as a possible D gene (6 bases). Trimming pared 3 bases from V and 8 bases from J, leaving 13 bases between. The CDR3 is 13 residues long. Germline V gene sequence: CDR1 GTSNPN, CDR2 SVGIG (reference sequence). The CDR3 is CAWRRLVLGELFF. As DNA, the CDR3 is TGTGCCTGGAGGAGACTAGTATTGGGGGAGCTGTTTTTT. The full variable domain, with the rest looked up from reference TRBV30 and TRBJ2-2, is SQTIHQWPATLVQPVGSPLSLECTVEGTSNPNLYWYRQAAGRGLQLLFYSVGIGQISSEVPQNLSASRPQDRQFILSSKKLLLSDSGFYLCAWRRLVLGELFFGEGSRLTVL.

At least ten counts were recorded for this clonotype. The rearrangement joins TRBV4-1 to TRBJ1-1; no clear D. Germline values: CDR1 MGHRA, CDR2 YSYEKL. The CDR3 is 15 residues long. V was cut by 7 bases and J by 1 base, with 16 bases left in between. The CDR3 loop reads CASNPGGHSNTEAFF. CDR3 nucleotides: TGCGCCAGCAACCCCGGAGGGCACTCGAACACTGAAGCTTTCTTT.

This clonotype was detected many times. The chain joins TRBV3-1 to TRBJ1-2, with D perhaps matching TRBD1 (5 bases). Germline-derived CDR1 and CDR2 are LGHDT and YNNKEL (reference sequence). The V gene lost 3 bases and the J gene lost 7 bases, with 6 bases spanning the gap. This CDR3 spans 11 amino acids. Written as DNA, the CDR3 is TGTGCCAGCAGCCACGGGGGTGGCTACACCTTC. It is translated as CASSHGGGYTF.